This T cell receptor beta chain was profiled in a study of Graves' ophthalmopathy and Graves' hyperthyroidism. This clonotype turned up a few times. Trimming removed 1 base from V and 8 bases from J, with 21 bases in between. The length of the CDR3 is 17 residues. From germline, CDR1 is SGHRS and CDR2 YFSETQ. RNA served as the template for amplifying TCR beta CDR3 regions. First-round RT-PCR used HTBI primers; second-round multiplex PCR followed. TCRdb ran MiXCR on the multiplex PCR reads and lists one entry per CDR3 protein. The profile covers 900,000 to 1,200,000 distinct CDR3 sequences, with about 35% appearing a single time and around 10% taken by the ten largest.

The source material was peripheral blood or thyroid tissue (not recorded which). The chain employs TRBV5-1 and TRBJ1-4; D ambiguous. This TCR came from an adult man with Graves' hyperthyroidism. CDR3 residues: CASSLTFRSTPGEKLFF. CDR3 nucleotide sequence: TGCGCCAGCAGCTTGACATTTAGGTCGACTCCGGGGGAAAAACTGTTTTTT. The full variable domain, completed using reference TRBV5-1 and TRBJ1-4, is KAGVTQTPRYLIKTRGQQVTLSCSPISGHRSVSWYQQTPGQGLQFLFEYFSETQRNKGNFPGRFSGRQFSNSRSEMNVSTLELGDSALYLCASSLTFRSTPGEKLFFGSGTQLSVL.